This T cell receptor beta chain was sequenced in a study of Ad26.COV2.S vaccination and SARS-CoV-2 variants. As to treatment: some 19 received Ad26.COV2.S at low or high dose, single or two shots; about 5 received placebo; per-sample allocation not given. Samples were taken on day 63 after the first vaccine or placebo injection. Produced via immunoSEQ multiplex PCR; TCRdb's table is partial and in-frame only. The sample has about 410,000 clones; around 92% are singletons. Source: peripheral blood, taken in a trial of Ad26.COV2.S vaccine versus placebo. The source is a person aged 18-65 years who received the Ad26.COV2.S COVID-19 vaccine or a placebo.

The CDR3 bases are TGTGCCAGCAGCGGGACAGGGACCTATAATTCACCCCTCCACTTT. Its protein is CASSGTGTYNSPLHF. J is TRBJ1-6 and V is TRBV21-1; the table's TRBD1 call for D was not verified on the DNA. TRBV21-1 is shown as a pseudogene. CDR3 length: 15 amino acids.